This TCR beta chain was sequenced during a study of pediatric ulcerative colitis. Whole-study findings and limits: No controls had the two rectal clonotypes shared by ulcerative colitis patients.

The blood sample was taken during the colonoscopy visit. With respect to this clone: What it recognizes is unknown.

The table came from immunoSEQ multiplex PCR; TCRdb's copy has only in-frame clones and leaves some out. The sample holds 57,000 or so clones, about 89% seen once. The CDR3 has 16 residues. CDR1 and CDR2 (germline): SGDLS, YYNGEE. The junction had 2 bases not matched to a gene; V was cut back by 0 bases and J by 3 bases. The origin of this receptor is a boy aged 10-17 years who was a control in a study of pediatric ulcerative colitis. Sequencing was carried out using blood. The chain has TRBV9 and TRBJ2-2, with 10 positions matching TRBD2. The CDR3 DNA reads TGTGCCAGCAGCGTAGACGGACTAGCGGACACCGGGGAGCTGTTTTTT. It translates to CASSVDGLADTGELFF.